These T cell receptor beta chains were read from a single sample in a study of T cells in Graves' hyperthyroidism and ophthalmopathy. TCRdb ran MiXCR on the multiplex PCR reads and lists one entry per CDR3 protein. The profile shows hundreds of thousands of distinct CDR3 sequences, approximately 14% of them singletons. Sample: blood. The receptors were sampled from a woman aged 30 to 39 with Graves' hyperthyroidism that later progressed to Graves' ophthalmopathy. Each CDR3 is given with its conserved first and last residue. The order of the fields is clone size, D gene, J gene, V gene, CDR3 protein, CDR3 DNA. The D gene is left open where the match is weak. Clone size is shown for a subset of rows, as once, few, many or a class of expanded clone.

abundance: many
d_gene: TRBD1
j_gene: TRBJ2-5
v_gene: TRBV27
CDR3aa: CASSLSGQGLGETQYF
CDR3nt: TGTGCCAGCAGTTTATCGGGACAGGGGTTAGGAGAGACCCAGTACTTC

abundance: many
d_gene: TRBD2
j_gene: TRBJ2-1
v_gene: TRBV29-1
CDR3aa: CSLQREAGEQFF
CDR3nt: TGCAGCCTCCAGCGGGAGGCGGGGGAGCAGTTCTTC

abundance: few
d_gene: -
j_gene: TRBJ2-7
v_gene: TRBV5-6
CDR3aa: CASSLGQVPYEQYF
CDR3nt: TGTGCCAGCAGCTTGGGACAGGTACCCTACGAGCAGTACTTC

abundance: many
d_gene: -
j_gene: TRBJ1-4
v_gene: TRBV5-1
CDR3aa: CASSSQGADIQGEKLFF
CDR3nt: TGCGCCAGCAGCTCTCAAGGGGCGGACATTCAGGGCGAAAAACTGTTTTTT

abundance: -
d_gene: -
j_gene: TRBJ1-2
v_gene: TRBV30
CDR3aa: CAWGGGYTF
CDR3nt: TGTGCCTGGGGGGGCGGCTACACCTTC

abundance: -
d_gene: TRBD1
j_gene: TRBJ1-6
v_gene: TRBV28
CDR3aa: CASSPQGARSPLHF
CDR3nt: TGTGCCAGCAGTCCTCAGGGGGCTCGTTCACCCCTCCACTTT

abundance: many
d_gene: TRBD1
j_gene: TRBJ1-1
v_gene: TRBV11-2
CDR3aa: CASSSTGTGYTEAFF
CDR3nt: TGTGCCAGCAGCTCGACCGGGACAGGATACACTGAAGCTTTCTTT

abundance: -
d_gene: -
j_gene: TRBJ1-1
v_gene: TRBV20-1
CDR3aa: CSAQGQINTEAFF
CDR3nt: TGCAGTGCTCAAGGGCAGATCAACACTGAAGCTTTCTTT

abundance: -
d_gene: TRBD1
j_gene: TRBJ1-2
v_gene: TRBV28
CDR3aa: CASNPGQGKVDGYTF
CDR3nt: TGTGCCAGCAACCCCGGACAGGGGAAGGTTGATGGCTACACCTTC

abundance: many
d_gene: -
j_gene: TRBJ2-6
v_gene: TRBV25-1
CDR3aa: CASSPLGGANVLTF
CDR3nt: TGTGCCAGCAGTCCTTTGGGTGGGGCCAACGTCCTGACTTTC

abundance: once
d_gene: TRBD1
j_gene: TRBJ2-4
v_gene: TRBV10-3
CDR3aa: CAISESTGTGQYF
CDR3nt: TGTGCCATCAGTGAGTCGACAGGGACAGGACAGTACTTC

abundance: few
d_gene: TRBD2
j_gene: TRBJ2-7
v_gene: TRBV19
CDR3aa: CASSIEAGLAGYEQYF
CDR3nt: TGTGCCAGTAGTATAGAGGCGGGACTAGCGGGCTACGAGCAGTACTTC

abundance: few
d_gene: -
j_gene: TRBJ2-5
v_gene: TRBV7-9
CDR3aa: CASSLHGQTQETQYF
CDR3nt: TGTGCCAGCAGCTTACACGGCCAGACACAAGAGACCCAGTACTTC

abundance: many
d_gene: -
j_gene: TRBJ2-7
v_gene: TRBV12-3/TRBV12-4
CDR3aa: CASRDHGQINYEQYF
CDR3nt: TGTGCCAGCAGGGATCATGGACAGATTAACTACGAGCAGTACTTC

abundance: many
d_gene: -
j_gene: TRBJ2-1
v_gene: TRBV20-1
CDR3aa: CSAPPSSRNNNEQFF
CDR3nt: TGCAGTGCCCCCCCGTCCTCTAGGAACAACAATGAGCAGTTCTTC

abundance: many
d_gene: -
j_gene: TRBJ2-3
v_gene: TRBV28
CDR3aa: CASGERADTQYF
CDR3nt: TGTGCCAGCGGGGAGAGGGCAGATACGCAGTATTTT

abundance: many
d_gene: TRBD2
j_gene: TRBJ2-3
v_gene: TRBV7-3
CDR3aa: CASSLIGLAGDTQYF
CDR3nt: TGTGCCAGCAGCTTAATAGGGCTAGCGGGAGATACGCAGTATTTT

abundance: many
d_gene: TRBD1
j_gene: TRBJ1-1
v_gene: TRBV10-3
CDR3aa: CAISRTGGTEAFF
CDR3nt: TGTGCCATCAGCCGGACAGGAGGCACTGAAGCTTTCTTT

abundance: few
d_gene: TRBD1
j_gene: TRBJ1-1
v_gene: TRBV5-1
CDR3aa: CASSWGQNLVNTEAFF
CDR3nt: TGCGCCAGCAGCTGGGGACAGAACCTGGTGAACACTGAAGCTTTCTTT

abundance: many
d_gene: -
j_gene: TRBJ2-7
v_gene: TRBV12-3/TRBV12-4
CDR3aa: CASSPVGLTYEQYF
CDR3nt: TGTGCCAGCAGTCCGGTAGGACTGACCTACGAGCAGTACTTC

abundance: many
d_gene: -
j_gene: TRBJ2-5
v_gene: TRBV9
CDR3aa: CASSVDGGAQETQYF
CDR3nt: TGTGCCAGCAGCGTAGATGGCGGAGCGCAAGAGACCCAGTACTTC

abundance: -
d_gene: TRBD1
j_gene: TRBJ1-6
v_gene: TRBV6-1
CDR3aa: CASSATGGASPLHF
CDR3nt: TGTGCCAGCAGCGCTACAGGGGGCGCCTCACCCCTCCACTTT

abundance: many
d_gene: -
j_gene: TRBJ2-5
v_gene: TRBV7-9
CDR3aa: CASSTRQQETQYF
CDR3nt: TGTGCCAGCAGCACCAGACAGCAAGAGACCCAGTACTTC

abundance: few
d_gene: -
j_gene: TRBJ1-2
v_gene: TRBV30
CDR3aa: CAWSIQGIYGYTF
CDR3nt: TGTGCCTGGAGTATACAGGGAATCTATGGCTACACCTTC

abundance: many
d_gene: -
j_gene: TRBJ1-2
v_gene: TRBV6-5
CDR3aa: CASSYSAVQGTYGYTF
CDR3nt: TGTGCCAGCAGTTACTCGGCCGTACAGGGAACCTATGGCTACACCTTC

abundance: many
d_gene: -
j_gene: TRBJ1-6
v_gene: TRBV20-1
CDR3aa: CSALNPGNSPLHF
CDR3nt: TGCAGTGCCCTCAACCCCGGTAATTCACCCCTCCACTTT

abundance: many
d_gene: TRBD2
j_gene: TRBJ2-1
v_gene: TRBV7-9
CDR3aa: CASSHGGREDNEQFF
CDR3nt: TGTGCCAGCAGCCACGGCGGGCGGGAGGACAATGAGCAGTTCTTC

abundance: many
d_gene: TRBD2
j_gene: TRBJ2-3
v_gene: TRBV10-3
CDR3aa: CAITTSVSPNTDTQYF
CDR3nt: TGTGCCATCACTACTAGCGTCTCGCCCAACACAGATACGCAGTATTTT

abundance: many
d_gene: -
j_gene: TRBJ1-1
v_gene: TRBV2
CDR3aa: CASRGGLREAFF
CDR3nt: TGTGCCAGCAGGGGGGGGTTAAGGGAAGCTTTCTTT

abundance: many
d_gene: -
j_gene: TRBJ2-1
v_gene: TRBV11-3
CDR3aa: CASSPRQGSGSYNEQFF
CDR3nt: TGTGCCAGCAGCCCCCGGCAGGGGAGCGGCTCCTACAATGAGCAGTTCTTC

abundance: -
d_gene: TRBD1
j_gene: TRBJ2-2
v_gene: TRBV4-2
CDR3aa: CASSRTGQGNTGELFF
CDR3nt: TGTGCCAGCAGCCGCACGGGACAGGGGAACACCGGGGAGCTGTTTTTT

abundance: -
d_gene: TRBD1
j_gene: TRBJ2-7
v_gene: TRBV7-7
CDR3aa: CASSKGAHYEQYF
CDR3nt: TGTGCTAGCAGCAAGGGGGCTCACTACGAGCAGTACTTC

abundance: many
d_gene: -
j_gene: TRBJ1-3
v_gene: TRBV6-5
CDR3aa: CASSYSSQASSGNTIYF
CDR3nt: TGTGCCAGCAGTTACTCGAGCCAGGCTAGCTCTGGAAACACCATATATTTT

abundance: many
d_gene: -
j_gene: TRBJ1-4
v_gene: TRBV3-1
CDR3aa: CASSQWDGEKLFF
CDR3nt: TGTGCCAGCAGCCAATGGGACGGTGAAAAACTGTTTTTT

abundance: many
d_gene: -
j_gene: TRBJ1-6
v_gene: TRBV6-5
CDR3aa: CASSYKGSPLHF
CDR3nt: TGTGCCAGCAGTTATAAGGGATCACCCCTCCACTTT

abundance: many
d_gene: -
j_gene: TRBJ1-1
v_gene: TRBV28
CDR3aa: CASSLEIENTEAFF
CDR3nt: TGTGCCAGCAGTCTCGAAATTGAGAACACTGAAGCTTTCTTT

abundance: many
d_gene: -
j_gene: TRBJ2-2
v_gene: TRBV3-1
CDR3aa: CASSQDASAGTGELFF
CDR3nt: TGTGCCAGCAGCCAAGATGCTAGCGCGGGCACCGGGGAGCTGTTTTTT

abundance: many
d_gene: -
j_gene: TRBJ1-1
v_gene: TRBV30
CDR3aa: CAWNMNTEAFF
CDR3nt: TGTGCCTGGAATATGAACACTGAAGCTTTCTTT

abundance: many
d_gene: TRBD1
j_gene: TRBJ2-2
v_gene: TRBV24-1
CDR3aa: CATSGTGLRGTGELFF
CDR3nt: TGTGCCACCAGCGGGACAGGCCTTCGGGGCACCGGGGAGCTGTTTTTT

abundance: many
d_gene: TRBD2
j_gene: TRBJ2-7
v_gene: TRBV4-3
CDR3aa: CASSQEGLAVYEQYF
CDR3nt: TGCGCCAGCAGCCAAGAGGGACTAGCGGTATACGAGCAGTACTTC

abundance: many
d_gene: -
j_gene: TRBJ1-1
v_gene: TRBV24-1
CDR3aa: CATIANDMNTEAFF
CDR3nt: TGTGCCACCATCGCCAATGACATGAACACTGAAGCTTTCTTT

abundance: many
d_gene: -
j_gene: TRBJ2-3
v_gene: TRBV12-3/TRBV12-4
CDR3aa: CASSTTTDTQYF
CDR3nt: TGTGCCAGCAGTACAACCACAGATACGCAGTATTTT

abundance: many
d_gene: -
j_gene: TRBJ1-4
v_gene: TRBV9
CDR3aa: CASSFPELGGLGTNEKLFF
CDR3nt: TGTGCCAGCAGCTTCCCGGAGTTGGGCGGTTTGGGAACTAATGAAAAACTGTTTTTT